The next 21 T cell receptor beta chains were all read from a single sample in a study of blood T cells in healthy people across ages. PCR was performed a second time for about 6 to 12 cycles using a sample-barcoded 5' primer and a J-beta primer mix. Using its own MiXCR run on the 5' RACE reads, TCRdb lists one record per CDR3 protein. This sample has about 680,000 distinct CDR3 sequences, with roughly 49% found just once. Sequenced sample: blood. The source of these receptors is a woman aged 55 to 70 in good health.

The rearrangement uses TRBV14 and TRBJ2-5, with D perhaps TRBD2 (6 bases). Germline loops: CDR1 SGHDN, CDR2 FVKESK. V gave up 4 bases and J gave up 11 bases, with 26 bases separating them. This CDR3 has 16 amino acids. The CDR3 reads CASSPPGVLVVNEQYF. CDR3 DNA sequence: TGTGCCAGCAGCCCTCCGGGGGTGCTTGTGGTTAATGAGCAGTACTTC.

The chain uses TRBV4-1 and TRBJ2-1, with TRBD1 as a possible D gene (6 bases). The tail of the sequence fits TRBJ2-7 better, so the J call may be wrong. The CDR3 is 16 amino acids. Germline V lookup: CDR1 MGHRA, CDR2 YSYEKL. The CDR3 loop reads CASRHNLDSSYNEQYF. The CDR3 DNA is TGCGCCAGCAGACATAACCTGGACAGCTCCTACAATGAGCAGTACTTC.

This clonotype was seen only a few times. This CDR3 reads CASSPSEAGYGYTF. The CDR3 DNA reads TGTGCCAGCAGCCCCAGCGAGGCCGGCTATGGCTACACCTTC. The V and J genes are TRBV5-6 and TRBJ1-2, with unresolved D. Per germline, CDR1 SGHDT and CDR2 YYEEEE. The length of the CDR3 is 14 residues. The V gene lost 4 bases and the J gene lost 4 bases, with 14 bases spanning the gap.

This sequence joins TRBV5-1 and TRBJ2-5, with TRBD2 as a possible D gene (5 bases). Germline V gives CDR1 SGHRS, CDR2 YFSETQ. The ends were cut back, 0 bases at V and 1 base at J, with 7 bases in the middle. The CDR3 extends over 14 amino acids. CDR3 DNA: TGCGCCAGCAGCTTGGAGGACTTCCAAGAGACCCAGTACTTC. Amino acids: CASSLEDFQETQYF.

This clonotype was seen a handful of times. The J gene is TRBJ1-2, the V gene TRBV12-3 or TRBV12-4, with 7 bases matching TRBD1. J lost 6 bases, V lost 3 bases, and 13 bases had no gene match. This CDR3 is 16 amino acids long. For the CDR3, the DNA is TGTGCCAGCAGTTTGACACTCTTGACAGGGCGTCATGGCTACACCTTC. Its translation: CASSLTLLTGRHGYTF.

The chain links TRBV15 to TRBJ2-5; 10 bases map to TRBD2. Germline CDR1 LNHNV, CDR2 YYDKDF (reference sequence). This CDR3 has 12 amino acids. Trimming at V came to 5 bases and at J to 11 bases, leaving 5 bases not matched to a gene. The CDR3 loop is CATSGLAGVQYF. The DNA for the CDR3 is TGTGCCACCAGCGGGCTAGCGGGAGTGCAGTACTTC.

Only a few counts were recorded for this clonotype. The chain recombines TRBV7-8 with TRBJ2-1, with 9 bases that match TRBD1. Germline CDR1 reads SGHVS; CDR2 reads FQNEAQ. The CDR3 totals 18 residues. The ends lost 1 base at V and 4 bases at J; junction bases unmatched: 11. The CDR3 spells CASSLVPVWDRVYNEQFF. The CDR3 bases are TGTGCCAGCAGCTTAGTTCCAGTGTGGGACAGGGTGTACAATGAGCAGTTCTTC.

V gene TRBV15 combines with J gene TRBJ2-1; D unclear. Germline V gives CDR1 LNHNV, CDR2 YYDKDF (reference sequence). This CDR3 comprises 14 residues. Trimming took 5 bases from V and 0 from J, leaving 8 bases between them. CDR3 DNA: TGTGCCACCAGCCTCCGGAGCTCCTACAATGAGCAGTTCTTC. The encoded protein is CATSLRSSYNEQFF.

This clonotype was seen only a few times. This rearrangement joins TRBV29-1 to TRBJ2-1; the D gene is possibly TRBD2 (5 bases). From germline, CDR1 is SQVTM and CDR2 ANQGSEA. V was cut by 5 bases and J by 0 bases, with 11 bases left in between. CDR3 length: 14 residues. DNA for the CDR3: TGCAGCGTTACCGGGAAGAGCTCCTACAATGAGCAGTTCTTC. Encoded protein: CSVTGKSSYNEQFF.

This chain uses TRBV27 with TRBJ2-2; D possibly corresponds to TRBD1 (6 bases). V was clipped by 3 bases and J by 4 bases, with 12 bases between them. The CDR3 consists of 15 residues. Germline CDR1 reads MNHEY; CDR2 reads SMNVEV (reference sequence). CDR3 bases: TGTGCCAGCAGTTTTGGGGCAGGGGTCACCGGGGAGCTGTTTTTT. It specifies CASSFGAGVTGELFF.

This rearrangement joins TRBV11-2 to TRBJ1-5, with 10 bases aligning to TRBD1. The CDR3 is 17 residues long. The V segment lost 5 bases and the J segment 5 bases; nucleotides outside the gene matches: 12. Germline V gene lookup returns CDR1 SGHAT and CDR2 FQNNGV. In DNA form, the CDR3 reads TGTGCCAGCAGCGCTACTGGACAGGGGGGACCATATCAGCCCCAGCATTTT. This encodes CASSATGQGGPYQPQHF.

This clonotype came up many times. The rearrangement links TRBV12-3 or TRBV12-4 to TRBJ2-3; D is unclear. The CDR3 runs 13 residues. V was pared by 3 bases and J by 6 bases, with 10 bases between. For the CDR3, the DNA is TGTGCCAGCAGTTTTGATCGTCGCGATACGCAGTATTTT. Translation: CASSFDRRDTQYF.

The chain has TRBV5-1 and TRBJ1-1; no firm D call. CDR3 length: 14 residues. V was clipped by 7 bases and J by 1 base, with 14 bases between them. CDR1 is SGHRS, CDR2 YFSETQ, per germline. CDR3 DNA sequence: TGCGCCAGCTACCCGTCCGTAGGGAACACTGAAGCTTTCTTT. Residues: CASYPSVGNTEAFF.

CDR3 sequence reads: CASSAEGRKEYNEQFF. CDR3 DNA sequence: TGTGCCAGCAGTGCAGAGGGGCGTAAGGAATACAATGAGCAGTTCTTC. This chain links TRBV2 with TRBJ2-1; D is possibly TRBD1 or TRBD2 (5 bases each). Germline CDR1 is SNHLY and CDR2 is FYNNEI. V was trimmed by 4 bases and J by 4 bases, leaving 17 bases between them. The CDR3 runs to 16 residues.

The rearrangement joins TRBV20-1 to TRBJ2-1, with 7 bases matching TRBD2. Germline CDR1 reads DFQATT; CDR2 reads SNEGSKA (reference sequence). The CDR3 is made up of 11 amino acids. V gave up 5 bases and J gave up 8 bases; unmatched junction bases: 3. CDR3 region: CSAAGLDEQFF. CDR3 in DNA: TGCAGTGCTGCCGGACTAGATGAGCAGTTCTTC.

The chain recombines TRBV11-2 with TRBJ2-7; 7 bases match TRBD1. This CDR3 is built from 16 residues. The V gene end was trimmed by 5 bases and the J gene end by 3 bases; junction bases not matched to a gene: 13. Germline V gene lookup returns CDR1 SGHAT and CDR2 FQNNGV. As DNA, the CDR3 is TGTGCCAGCAGCCCCTGGGGGACAGCAGGGGGCTACGAGCAGTACTTC. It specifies CASSPWGTAGGYEQYF.

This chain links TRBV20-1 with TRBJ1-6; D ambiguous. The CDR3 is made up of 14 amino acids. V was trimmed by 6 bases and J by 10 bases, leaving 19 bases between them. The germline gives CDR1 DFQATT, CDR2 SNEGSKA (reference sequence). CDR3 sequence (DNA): TGCAGTGCAAAGTGGTCGGGGTTCGACTCACCCCTCCACTTT. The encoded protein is CSAKWSGFDSPLHF.

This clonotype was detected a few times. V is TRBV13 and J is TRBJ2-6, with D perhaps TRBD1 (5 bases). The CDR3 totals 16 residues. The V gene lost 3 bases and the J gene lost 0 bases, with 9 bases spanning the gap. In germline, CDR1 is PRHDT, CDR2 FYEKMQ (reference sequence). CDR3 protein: CASSFDRISGANVLTF. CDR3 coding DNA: TGTGCCAGCAGCTTCGACAGAATCTCTGGGGCCAACGTCCTGACTTTC.

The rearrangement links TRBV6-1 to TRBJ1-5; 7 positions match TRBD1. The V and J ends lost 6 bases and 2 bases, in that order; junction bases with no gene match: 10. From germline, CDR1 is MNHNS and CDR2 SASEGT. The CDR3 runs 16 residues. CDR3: CASRPGTDIGNQPQHF. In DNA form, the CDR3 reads TGTGCCAGCAGACCCGGGACAGATATTGGCAATCAGCCCCAGCATTTT.

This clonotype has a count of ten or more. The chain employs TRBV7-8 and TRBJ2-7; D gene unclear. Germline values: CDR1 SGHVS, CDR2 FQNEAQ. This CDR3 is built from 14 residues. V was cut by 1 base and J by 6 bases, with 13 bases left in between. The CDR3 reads CASSLDAIVLEQYF. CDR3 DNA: TGTGCCAGCAGCTTAGACGCCATAGTCCTCGAGCAGTACTTC.

The CDR3 reads CAIGTSGRDEQYF. The CDR3 DNA sequence: TGTGCCATCGGGACTAGCGGGAGGGACGAGCAGTACTTC. V usage is TRBV10-3 and J usage is TRBJ2-7, with 16 bases fitting TRBD2. Germline lookup yields CDR1 ENHRY and CDR2 SYGVKD. With V trimmed by 8 bases and J by 5 bases, 0 bases remained unmatched. There are 13 residues in the CDR3.